This TCR beta chain was recovered during a study of OX40 agonist ivuxolimab in advanced cancers. The CDR3 runs 15 residues. J gave up 6 bases and V 5 bases, and 9 bases lay outside the gene matches. Looked up from germline, CDR1 is SGHTA and CDR2 is FQGNSA. Profiled with immunoSEQ multiplex PCR; TCRdb holds only in-frame clones, not every one. The table lists 70,000 or so clones, 84% of them singletons, with around 0.78% in the top ten. The sequence was obtained from an adult with an advanced solid tumor such as melanoma, head and neck, liver or kidney cancer. The genes are TRBV7-2 and TRBJ2-1; TRBD2 matches at 8 bases. The sequencing used CD4+ or CD8+ T cells sorted from blood, collected in a trial of the OX40 agonist ivuxolimab. CDR3 loop: CASSPRTSSSNEQFF. In DNA form, the CDR3 reads TGTGCCAGCAGCCCCAGGACTAGCTCTAGCAATGAGCAGTTCTTC.